The sequence of this T cell receptor (beta chain) was determined in a study of blood T cell repertoires in COVID-19 (dated by TCRdb to about 2020). Concerning the study at large: Samples covering the acute and convalescent phases of COVID-19 were provided by collaborators in the United States, Italy and Spain. The material from the prospective study consisted of cDNA or gDNA derived from T cells, B-cell-depleted T cells, or PBMCs. The dataset comprised deeply sampled blood TCRbeta repertoires from subjects exposed to, actively infected with, or recovered from COVID-19. The repertoires were released in a freely available public database intended as a resource for research on the immune response to SARS-CoV-2. Samples came from the ongoing ImmuneRACE study (first 160 participants) plus 1,254 subjects from 6 global collaborators. Nearly every sample came with metadata listing a de-identified subject ID, COVID-19 status, age in years and sex. HLA class I and class II types, where available, came from metadata supplied by the sample provider rather than from assay-based typing. Broader findings and caveats from the paper: The amount of clinical and demographic metadata varied by source and participant and was provided uncurated.

TCRbeta CDR3 regions were amplified from genomic DNA by means of the immunoSEQ Assay, a bias-controlled multiplex PCR. In the authors' own workflow: The number of nucleated cells in each sample was estimated by amplification of reference gene primers within the assay. To quantify the absolute abundance of each unique TCRbeta CDR3 rearrangement, sequence reads were collapsed and filtered. For each sample, productive Simpson clonality was calculated as the square root of Simpson's diversity index over productive rearrangements. The clones in this table, taken by TCRdb from immuneACCESS, are in-frame only. Not every clone is retained; where verified, under half of the shortfall comes from an unresolved V gene, and the cause of the rest is unknown. The D gene and trimming were derived from the DNA, and the V and J assignments and clone size from that table. A total of over 150,000 clones appear in this sample, more than 80% of them only once. Around 6.8% of the sample belongs to the ten largest clones.

Comment on this clone: The antigen it binds to is not known. Base qualities are missing; no much larger clone stands one base away.

Collaborating institutions collected whole blood in K2EDTA tubes following their own protocols. For TCRbeta analysis, collaborators shipped samples as frozen whole blood, isolated PBMCs, or DNA extracted from either of those sample types. The CDR3 has 16 amino acids, counting the end cysteine and phenylalanine. Solely the CDR3 DNA is kept, with 48 bases framed from the first base. The germline V gene gives CDR1 as ENHRY and CDR2 as SYGVKD. V is pruned by 3 bases and J by 6 bases, leaving 9 bases of the junction without a gene match. Sequenced: peripheral blood. The receptor's source is a human donor in a cohort sampled during active COVID-19. The chain employs TRBV10-3 and TRBJ2-2; 8 bases in between match TRBD2. The DNA sequence is TGTGCCATCAGTGATTTACGAGCGGGGGCGCCCGGGGAGCTGTTTTTT. It is translated as CAISDLRAGAPGELFF.